This T cell receptor beta chain was retrieved from a study of T cell repertoires in cytomegalovirus infection. On the study more broadly: Public TCR beta signature analysis indicated the presence of both CMV infection and matching HLA type.

On this clonotype itself: Its antigen is not known.

Regarding the study as a whole: Summed public TCR beta family frequency identified CMV carriers bearing the relevant HLA. Dominating the ex vivo response were HLA-C-restricted CMV-specific TCR beta clonotypes.

Germline loops: CDR1 LGHDT, CDR2 YNNKEL (reference sequence). The V gene end was trimmed by 2 bases and the J gene end by 2 bases; junction bases not matched to a gene: 4. This CDR3 contains 15 residues. TCRdb called the reads again in MiXCR, with one record for every CDR3 protein. This sample carries over 150,000 distinct CDR3 sequences, over 13% of them seen once, and the ten largest clones take roughly 27%. This receptor was identified in a human donor in good health (CMV status not recorded). Some clones in this sample may be carry-over from other donors' samples. The specimen sequenced was PBMCs. The rearrangement uses TRBV3-1 and TRBJ2-5; TRBD2 aligns across 8 bases. CDR3: CASSQLAGVQETQYF. Written as DNA, the CDR3 is TGTGCCAGCAGCCAACTAGCGGGTGTACAAGAGACCCAGTACTTC.